The 22 T cell receptor beta chains below were found in one sample sequenced in a study of somatic mutations in cytotoxic T cells in rheumatoid arthritis. Produced via immunoSEQ multiplex PCR; TCRdb's table is partial and in-frame only. The sample carries 10,000 to 13,000 clones, 65% to 80% recorded once. Material for sequencing was CD8+ T cells sorted from blood. The receptors shown here come from an adult with rheumatoid arthritis.

This chain links TRBV15 with TRBJ2-3; D is uncertain. The ends were cut back, 0 bases at V and 7 bases at J, with 5 bases in the middle. The germline V gene encodes CDR1 LNHNV and CDR2 YYDKDF (reference sequence). The CDR3 has 12 amino acids. The CDR3, as DNA: TGTGCCACCAGCAGAGAATGGAATACGCAGTATTTT. The encoded protein is CATSREWNTQYF.

This clone came up a few times. The chain carries TRBV7-6 and TRBJ1-1; 7 bases agree with TRBD1. The V and J ends lost 3 bases and 6 bases, in that order; junction bases with no gene match: 4. This CDR3 has 13 residues. The germline V gene has CDR1 SGHVS and CDR2 FNYEAQ. DNA of the CDR3: TGTGCCAGCAGCTTCGGCGACAGGGCTGAAGCTTTCTTT. It is translated as CASSFGDRAEAFF.

The rearrangement joins TRBV7-6 to TRBJ1-1; weak D call: TRBD1 (5 bases). The germline V and J ends were trimmed by 3 bases and 0 bases, with 8 bases remaining between them. The CDR3 runs to 14 residues. Germline-derived CDR1 and CDR2 are SGHVS and FNYEAQ. CDR3 in DNA: TGTGCCAGCAGCTTCGGGGGATTGAACACTGAAGCTTTCTTT. Amino acid sequence: CASSFGGLNTEAFF.

This sequence joins TRBV5-6 and TRBJ2-7; tentatively, D is TRBD1 (6 bases). Trimming cost V 6 bases and J 6 bases, with 16 bases left between them. The CDR3 spans 13 residues. CDR1 and CDR2 from the germline V gene are SGHDT and YYEEEE. The CDR3 sequence: CASKQGRSGEQYF. CDR3 in DNA: TGTGCCAGCAAACAGGGAAGGTCGGGCGAGCAGTACTTC. Full variable domain (remainder filled in from reference TRBV5-6 and TRBJ2-7): DAGVTQSPTHLIKTRGQQVTLRCSPKSGHDTVSWYQQALGQGPQFIFQYYEEEERQRGNFPDRFSGHQFPNYSSELNVNALLLGDSALYLCASKQGRSGEQYFGPGTRLTVT.

V is TRBV5-1 and J is TRBJ2-6; no firm D call. This CDR3 is built from 18 residues. Germline CDR1 reads SGHRS; CDR2 reads YFSETQ. Trimming took 1 base from V and 0 from J, leaving 14 bases between them. CDR3 sequence: CASSLLTSVSSGANVLTF. CDR3 in DNA: TGCGCCAGCAGCTTGCTCACGAGCGTTAGCTCTGGGGCCAACGTCCTGACTTTC.

This chain links TRBV6-5 with TRBJ2-7; D not certain. Between the trimmed V and J ends, which lost 8 bases and 4 bases, there was a span of 12 bases. This CDR3 contains 12 residues. Germline V gene data show CDR1 as MNHEY and CDR2 as SVGAGI. CDR3 loop: CASGLSPYEQYF. The CDR3 nucleotides are TGTGCCAGCGGGCTTTCACCTTACGAGCAGTACTTC.

The chain employs TRBV5-4 and TRBJ2-1, with D possibly TRBD2 on 5 matching bases. The CDR3 length is 15 residues. The V gene lost 3 bases and the J gene lost 7 bases, with 17 bases spanning the gap. Germline CDR1 SGHNT, CDR2 YYREEE (reference sequence). Written as DNA, the CDR3 is TGTGCCAGCAGCTCCGAGGGAGCACCGTTTAATGAGCAGTTCTTC. Translated: CASSSEGAPFNEQFF. Full variable domain (missing parts from reference TRBV5-4 and TRBJ2-1): ETGVTQSPTHLIKTRGQQVTLRCSSQSGHNTVSWYQQALGQGPQFIFQYYREEENGRGNFPPRFSGLQFPNYSSELNVNALELDDSALYLCASSSEGAPFNEQFFGPGTRLTVL.

This chain uses TRBV11-3 with TRBJ2-7; D perhaps matches TRBD2 (6 bases). This CDR3 spans 16 amino acids. V lost 2 bases to trimming and J lost 2 bases, with 16 bases between them. The germline gives CDR1 SGHNT, CDR2 YENEEA. The CDR3 DNA is TGTGCCAGCAGCTTAATTGGCGGGGTGCGACCCTACGAGCAGTACTTC. Its protein product is CASSLIGGVRPYEQYF.

This chain connects TRBV19 to TRBJ1-5; TRBD1 might be the D (5 bases). This CDR3 has 15 amino acids. Trimming cost V 3 bases and J 9 bases, with 18 bases left between them. CDR1 is LNHDA, CDR2 SQIVND, per germline (reference sequence). Here the CDR3 DNA reads TGTGCCAGTAGTATGGGATTGGGGGTTCACTCGCCCCAGCATTTT. Translating it yields CASSMGLGVHSPQHF.

Only one count was recorded for this clone. This chain's CDR3 is CASSFPSGHNEQFF. The DNA of the CDR3 is TGTGCCAGCAGCTTTCCTAGCGGGCACAATGAGCAGTTCTTC. The J gene is TRBJ2-1, the V gene TRBV5-6; 8 bases align to TRBD2. J lost 5 bases, V lost 2 bases, and 3 bases had no gene match. There are 14 residues in the CDR3. Germline CDR1 is SGHDT and CDR2 is YYEEEE.

This chain connects TRBV14 to TRBJ2-1, with TRBD2 matching 9 bases. The CDR3 spans 15 residues. CDR1 SGHDN and CDR2 FVKESK come from the germline V gene. After removal of 5 bases from V and 4 bases from J, the junction contained 6 bases not matched to a gene. The CDR3: CASSEGLAGYNEQFF. CDR3 DNA sequence: TGTGCCAGCAGCGAGGGACTAGCAGGGTACAATGAGCAGTTCTTC.

The chain couples TRBV5-1 to TRBJ2-3; 12 positions agree with TRBD2. CDR1 is SGHRS and CDR2 is YFSETQ in the germline V gene. This CDR3 region has 17 residues. Germline trimming cut 4 bases from V and 6 bases from J; bases unmatched to any gene: 12. The CDR3, as DNA: TGCGCCAGCAGCGCAGGCCTAGCGGGGGGGCAATATGATACGCAGTATTTT. It is translated as CASSAGLAGGQYDTQYF.

This clone qualifies as hyperexpanded. The V and J genes are TRBV4-1 and TRBJ1-1; D perhaps matches TRBD1 (5 bases). The CDR3 is 15 amino acids. V gave up 5 bases and J gave up 4 bases, with 17 bases separating them. From germline, CDR1 is MGHRA and CDR2 YSYEKL. CDR3: CASSGEGSLGTEAFF. CDR3 nucleotides: TGCGCCAGCAGCGGGGAGGGGTCCCTGGGCACTGAAGCTTTCTTT.

The chain combines TRBV2 with TRBJ2-2, with D perhaps TRBD1 (5 bases). Germline values: CDR1 SNHLY, CDR2 FYNNEI. Trimming stripped 5 bases from V and 3 bases from J, with 10 bases between. The CDR3 length is 14 residues. Written as DNA, the CDR3 is TGTGCCAGCAGTAAGGGGCTGGACACCGGGGAGCTGTTTTTT. Translation gives CASSKGLDTGELFF.

The V call is TRBV7-9, the J call TRBJ2-7, with D possibly called TRBD1 or TRBD2 (5 bases each). The CDR3 extends over 15 amino acids. V was cut by 1 base and J by 6 bases, with 16 bases left in between. Per germline, CDR1 SEHNR and CDR2 FQNEAQ (reference sequence). CDR3 sequence: CASSLGGPIGGEQYF. The CDR3 DNA sequence: TGTGCCAGCAGCTTAGGGGGTCCTATTGGGGGCGAGCAGTACTTC.

The chain couples TRBV6-5 to TRBJ2-7, with a tentative D call TRBD2 (6 bases). Deletions cut 3 bases from V and 6 bases from J, with 15 bases between. Per germline, CDR1 MNHEY and CDR2 SVGAGI. The CDR3 loop spans 14 amino acids. This CDR3 is CASSYLGGDGEQYF. CDR3 bases: TGTGCCAGCAGTTATCTGGGGGGTGACGGCGAGCAGTACTTC.

The gene calls are TRBV28 and TRBJ1-2; 8 positions match TRBD1. J was trimmed by 4 bases and V by 1 base; bases with no gene match: 5. Germline V gene sequence: CDR1 MDHEN, CDR2 SYDVKM. The CDR3 runs 15 residues. The CDR3 nucleotides read TGTGCCAGCAGTTTATTTGCGGGACAGGCCTATGGCTACACCTTC. This codes for CASSLFAGQAYGYTF.

This clone was found once. V gene TRBV6-1 combines with J gene TRBJ1-5; D is ambiguous. Per the germline V gene, CDR1 is MNHNS and CDR2 is SASEGT. Deletions cut 6 bases from V and 2 bases from J, with 11 bases between. This CDR3 is built from 14 residues. The CDR3 here is CASSSGVRNQPQHF. The DNA of the CDR3 is TGTGCCAGCAGCAGCGGGGTCCGCAATCAGCCCCAGCATTTT.

The CDR3 here is CASSQDLSQGLYEQYF. As DNA, the CDR3 is TGCGCCAGCAGCCAAGATCTTTCGCAGGGGCTTTACGAGCAGTACTTC. The V and J genes are TRBV4-1 and TRBJ2-7, with a weak D call TRBD1 (6 bases). CDR3 length equals 16 residues. Between the trimmed V and J ends, which lost 0 bases and 4 bases, there was a span of 16 bases. CDR1 is MGHRA and CDR2 is YSYEKL in the germline V gene.

This clone was seen a handful of times. V gene TRBV4-2 combines with J gene TRBJ2-1, with TRBD2 identical over 8 bases. With V trimmed by 1 base and J by 0 bases, 8 bases remained unmatched. The germline V gene has CDR1 LGHNA and CDR2 YNFKEQ. CDR3 length equals 18 residues. The CDR3 here is CASSQGAGGPSSYNEQFF. Written as DNA, the CDR3 is TGTGCCAGCAGCCAAGGGGCGGGGGGCCCCAGCTCCTACAATGAGCAGTTCTTC.

This rearrangement joins TRBV7-9 to TRBJ1-1; D is possibly TRBD1 (5 bases). This CDR3 comprises 14 residues. Trimming stripped 1 base from V and 3 bases from J, with 9 bases between. Per the germline V gene, CDR1 is SEHNR and CDR2 is FQNEAQ (reference sequence). The CDR3 nucleotides are TGTGCCAGCAGCTTAGTACAAGGGGACACTGAAGCTTTCTTT. It codes for CASSLVQGDTEAFF. Variable domain in full (rest from reference TRBV7-9 and TRBJ1-1): DTGVSQNPRHKITKRGQNVTFRCDPISEHNRLYWYRQTLGQGPEFLTYFQNEAQLEKSRLLSDRFSAERPKGSFSTLEIQRTEQGDSAMYLCASSLVQGDTEAFFGQGTRLTVV.

The chain recombines TRBV10-3 with TRBJ2-5, with D uncertain. Trimming cost V 6 bases and J 5 bases, with 13 bases left between them. The germline V gene has CDR1 ENHRY and CDR2 SYGVKD. This CDR3 contains 13 residues. The CDR3 is CAIRTDDRETQYF. CDR3 nucleotides: TGTGCCATCAGGACTGACGACCGGGAGACCCAGTACTTC.